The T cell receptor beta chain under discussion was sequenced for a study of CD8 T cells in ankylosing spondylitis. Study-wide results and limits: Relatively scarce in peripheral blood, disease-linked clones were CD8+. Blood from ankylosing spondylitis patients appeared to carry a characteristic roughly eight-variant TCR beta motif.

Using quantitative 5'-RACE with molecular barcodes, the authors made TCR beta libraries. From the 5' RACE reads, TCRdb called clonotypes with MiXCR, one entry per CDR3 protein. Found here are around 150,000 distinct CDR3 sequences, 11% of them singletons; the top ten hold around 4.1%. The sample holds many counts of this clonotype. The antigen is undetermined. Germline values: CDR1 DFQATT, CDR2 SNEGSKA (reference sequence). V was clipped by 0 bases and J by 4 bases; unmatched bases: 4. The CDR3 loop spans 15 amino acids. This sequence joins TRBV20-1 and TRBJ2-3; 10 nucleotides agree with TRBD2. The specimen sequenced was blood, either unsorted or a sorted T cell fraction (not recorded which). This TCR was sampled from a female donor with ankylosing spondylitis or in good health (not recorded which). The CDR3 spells CSARDKLAGADTQYF. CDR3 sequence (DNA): TGCAGTGCTAGAGATAAGCTAGCGGGAGCAGATACGCAGTATTTT.